Below are 24 T cell receptor beta chains sequenced from a single sample in a study of T cell responses to AZD1222 COVID-19 vaccine. The assay was immunoSEQ multiplex PCR, and TCRdb's table has in-frame clones only and misses some. The sample carries more than 100,000 clones, around 89% recorded once. The specimen comprised peripheral blood, sampled on day 0 of AZD1222 vaccination. The receptors stem from an adult in good health.

This chain joins TRBV19 and TRBJ1-6; TRBD1 matches at 9 bases. Germline-derived CDR1 and CDR2 are LNHDA and SQIVND (reference sequence). J lost 14 bases, V lost 5 bases, and 4 bases had no gene match. This CDR3 comprises 12 residues. CDR3 in amino acids: CASSPGTGSLHF. In DNA, the CDR3 is TGTGCCAGTAGTCCGGGGACAGGGTCCCTCCACTTT.

This chain joins TRBV10-3 and TRBJ2-1; D might be TRBD1 (5 bases). Germline CDR1 ENHRY, CDR2 SYGVKD. This CDR3 is built from 15 residues. V was clipped by 4 bases and J by 5 bases, with 15 bases between them. Here the CDR3 reads CAISAQASGNNEQFF. The DNA for the CDR3 is TGTGCCATCAGTGCACAGGCTTCAGGCAACAATGAGCAGTTCTTC.

This clone was counted only a few times. V usage is TRBV24-1 and J usage is TRBJ2-1; D possibly corresponds to TRBD1 (6 bases). From germline, CDR1 is KGHDR and CDR2 SFDVKD. CDR3 length: 13 amino acids. Trimming shortened V by 5 bases and J by 9 bases, and 13 bases separated the two germline ends. In DNA, the CDR3 is TGTGCCACCAGTGGCTACATAGGGGGTGAGCAGTTCTTC. This encodes CATSGYIGGEQFF.

This clone was seen a single time. V and J are TRBV6-5 and TRBJ2-7; no definite D call. This CDR3 is 13 amino acids long. Trimming stripped 6 bases from V and 0 bases from J, with 9 bases between. CDR1 is MNHEY and CDR2 is SVGAGI in the germline V gene. CDR3 nucleotide sequence: TGTGCCAGCAGCAATCCAAACTCCTACGAGCAGTACTTC. It yields the protein CASSNPNSYEQYF.

The J gene is TRBJ2-7, the V gene TRBV14; TRBD1 agrees at 8 bases. After removal of 2 bases from V and 5 bases from J, the junction contained 11 bases not matched to a gene. Germline V gene data show CDR1 as SGHDN and CDR2 as FVKESK. The CDR3 loop spans 16 amino acids. The CDR3 nucleotides are TGTGCCAGCAGCCAAAGGGGTGACAGGGGTTTCCACGAGCAGTACTTC. Translation gives CASSQRGDRGFHEQYF.

J is TRBJ2-2 and V is TRBV18; no clear D gene. The CDR3 extends over 15 amino acids. Germline CDR1 is KGHSH and CDR2 is LQKENI. V lost 0 bases and J lost 1, with 6 bases in between. CDR3 bases: TGTGCCAGCTCACCACCGAGCCAGAACACCGGGGAGCTGTTTTTT. Its translation: CASSPPSQNTGELFF. The full variable domain, its missing parts supplied by reference TRBV18 and TRBJ2-2, is NAGVMQNPRHLVRRRGQEARLRCSPMKGHSHVYWYRQLPEEGLKFMVYLQKENIIDESGMPKERFSAEFPKEGPSILRIQQVVRGDSAAYFCASSPPSQNTGELFFGEGSRLTVL.

The CDR3 protein is CASSEGIINEKLFF. For the CDR3, the DNA is TGTGCCAGCAGTGAAGGGATAATTAATGAAAAACTGTTTTTT. This chain joins TRBV6-1 and TRBJ1-4; D not resolved. The germline V gene encodes CDR1 MNHNS and CDR2 SASEGT. The CDR3 has 14 amino acids. With 1 base removed from V and 4 bases from J, the gap between germline ends came to 7 bases.

The chain carries TRBV10-1 and TRBJ1-1; D unresolved. Trimming took off 6 bases at V and 1 base at J, with 12 bases between the two ends. This CDR3 region has 14 residues. The germline CDR1 and CDR2 sequences are WNHNN and SYGVQD (reference sequence). The CDR3 region has the DNA TGCGCCAGCAGCCCCGGCGGGAAGAACACTGAAGCTTTCTTT. Protein: CASSPGGKNTEAFF.

The rearrangement uses TRBV6-5 and TRBJ2-3; 9 positions agree with TRBD2. CDR3 length equals 15 residues. V lost 6 bases to trimming and J lost 6 bases; unmatched junction nucleotides: 10. In germline, CDR1 is MNHEY, CDR2 SVGAGI. The CDR3 region has the DNA TGTGCCAGCAGCGGACTAGCGTGGGGGTCGGATACGCAGTATTTT. It is translated as CASSGLAWGSDTQYF.

The CDR3, as DNA: TGTGCCAGCAGCCCGGGGACTAGCGGGGGGACCTATGAGCAGTTCTTC. Residues: CASSPGTSGGTYEQFF. The J gene is TRBJ2-1, the V gene TRBV7-9, with TRBD2 identical over 15 bases. V lost 5 bases and J lost 8; bases outside the gene matches: 7. The CDR3 is 16 residues long. CDR1 SEHNR and CDR2 FQNEAQ come from the germline V gene (reference sequence). The variable domain in full, completed from reference TRBV7-9 and TRBJ2-1, reads DTGVSQNPRHKITKRGQNVTFRCDPISEHNRLYWYRQTLGQGPEFLTYFQNEAQLEKSRLLSDRFSAERPKGSFSTLEIQRTEQGDSAMYLCASSPGTSGGTYEQFFGPGTRLTVL.

This clone was seen only a few times. V usage is TRBV6-1 and J usage is TRBJ2-2; no clear D. The V and J ends lost 1 base and 0 bases respectively, with 12 bases between them. In germline, CDR1 is MNHNS, CDR2 SASEGT. The CDR3 runs to 17 residues. CDR3 sequence reads: CASSEEFKWTNTGELFF. The CDR3 DNA is TGTGCCAGCAGTGAAGAGTTCAAGTGGACGAACACCGGGGAGCTGTTTTTT.

V usage is TRBV5-5 and J usage is TRBJ2-7; 8 bases are shared with TRBD1. The CDR3 extends over 15 amino acids. After removal of 4 bases from V and 5 bases from J, the junction contained 11 bases not matched to a gene. CDR1 is SGHKS, CDR2 YYEKEE, per germline (reference sequence). CDR3 nucleotide sequence: TGTGCCAGCAGCCCGAGTCCGGACAGGGTCCACGAGCAGTACTTC. Translating gives CASSPSPDRVHEQYF.

V gene TRBV10-3 combines with J gene TRBJ1-4; 8 nucleotides align to TRBD1. CDR1 ENHRY and CDR2 SYGVKD come from the germline V gene. With 6 bases clipped from V and 8 bases from J, the junction kept 8 bases outside the gene matches. The CDR3 runs 14 residues. The CDR3 region has the DNA TGTGCCATCAGAGGACAGGGTAGAGGGGAAAAACTGTTTTTT. It yields the protein CAIRGQGRGEKLFF.

This sequence joins TRBV6-6 and TRBJ1-6, with 10 bases aligning to TRBD1. The CDR3 sequence is 17 residues long. J lost 2 bases, V lost 6 bases, and 7 bases had no gene match. CDR1 is MNHNY and CDR2 is SVGAGI in the germline V gene (reference sequence). The CDR3 nucleotides read TGTGCCAGCAGCCGACAGGGGGCTATGCCCTATAATTCACCCCTCCACTTT. The encoded protein is CASSRQGAMPYNSPLHF.

This clone occurred a few times. Other DNA sequences from this sample encode an identical CDR3 as well. CDR3 coding DNA: TGCAGCGTTGGAACGGGGGGCACAGATACGCAGTATTTT. This codes for CSVGTGGTDTQYF. The chain recombines TRBV29-1 with TRBJ2-3; a possible D gene is TRBD2 (6 bases). This CDR3 has 13 residues. V gave up 4 bases and J gave up 1 base, with 9 bases separating them. CDR1 and CDR2 from the germline V gene are SQVTM and ANQGSEA.

A word on this clone: Germline and junction disagree at one end, which may indicate a read error. This sequence joins TRBV6-1 and TRBJ2-4; D gene uncertain. The CDR3 has 15 residues. The V gene's germline CDR1 is MNHNS and CDR2 SASEGT. For the CDR3, the DNA is TGTGCCAGCAGGGAAGCTTACGGCAGCCAAAACATTCAGTACTTC. Translating it yields CASREAYGSQNIQYF.

V usage is TRBV4-2 and J usage is TRBJ2-1; D tentatively fits TRBD1 or TRBD2 (6 bases each). Germline assignment: CDR1 LGHNA and CDR2 YNFKEQ. The CDR3 runs 17 residues. V lost 4 bases, J lost 7 bases, and 23 bases lay in between. The CDR3, as DNA: TGTGCCAGCAGCCGATCCCAGGGACTGCTAGGGGGAAATGAGCAGTTCTTC. Amino acids: CASSRSQGLLGGNEQFF.

This chain joins TRBV24-1 and TRBJ1-4; 9 bases match TRBD1. V was clipped by 3 bases and J by 8 bases; unmatched bases: 6. Germline V gene lookup returns CDR1 KGHDR and CDR2 SFDVKD. The CDR3 is 15 amino acids. CDR3 amino acids: CATSDPGQGGEKLFF. CDR3 coding DNA: TGTGCCACCAGTGATCCGGGACAGGGTGGAGAAAAACTGTTTTTT.

The rearrangement uses TRBV28 and TRBJ2-7; the D is unclear. Between the trimmed V and J ends, which lost 6 bases and 1 base, there was a span of 13 bases. The CDR3 totals 14 residues. Germline assignment: CDR1 MDHEN and CDR2 SYDVKM. This chain's CDR3 is CASSTSYGSYEQYF. The CDR3 DNA follows: TGTGCCAGCAGCACAAGCTACGGGTCCTACGAGCAGTACTTC.

The chain has TRBV5-1 and TRBJ1-2, with D tentatively TRBD1 (5 bases). The CDR3 is made up of 13 amino acids. The germline V gene has CDR1 SGHRS and CDR2 YFSETQ. The V gene lost 4 bases and the J gene lost 4 bases, with 11 bases spanning the gap. The CDR3, as DNA: TGCGCCAGCAGCACGGGACTTTCCTATGGCTACACCTTC. Translating it yields CASSTGLSYGYTF.

The chain employs TRBV6-5 and TRBJ1-2; D is ambiguous. This CDR3 has 12 residues. Germline-derived CDR1 and CDR2 are MNHEY and SVGAGI. Trimming shortened V by 7 bases and J by 4 bases, and 10 bases separated the two germline ends. The CDR3 sequence is CASNRVSYGYTF. The CDR3 DNA reads as TGTGCCAGCAACCGAGTCAGCTATGGCTACACCTTC.

V gene TRBV12-3 or TRBV12-4 combines with J gene TRBJ1-4; a possible D gene is TRBD1 (5 bases). The V gene lost 6 bases and the J gene lost 7 bases, with 12 bases spanning the gap. The CDR3 loop spans 13 amino acids. CDR3 amino acids: CASSPNRIEKLFF. The CDR3, as DNA: TGTGCCAGCAGCCCTAACAGGATTGAAAAACTGTTTTTT.

The chain uses TRBV27 and TRBJ1-4; D uncertain. V dropped 8 bases and J dropped 7 bases, with 17 bases sitting between them. CDR1 is MNHEY and CDR2 is SMNVEV in the germline V gene (reference sequence). This CDR3 comprises 14 residues. The CDR3 coding sequence is TGTGCCAGCTACTCAGCACCCTTGGGTGAAAAACTGTTTTTT. Its translation is CASYSAPLGEKLFF. The variable domain in full, with the rest retrieved from reference TRBV27 and TRBJ1-4, is EAQVTQNPRYLITVTGKKLTVTCSQNMNHEYMSWYRQDPGLGLRQIYYSMNVEVTDKGDVPEGYKVSRKEKRNFPLILESPSPNQTSLYFCASYSAPLGEKLFFGSGTQLSVL.

This chain joins TRBV19 and TRBJ1-5; 7 bases are a match to TRBD1. CDR1 and CDR2 from the germline V gene are LNHDA and SQIVND (reference sequence). The J segment lost 0 bases and the V segment lost 3 bases, leaving 5 bases of the junction unmatched. The CDR3 runs to 16 residues. The CDR3 nucleotides are TGTGCCAGTAGTATGAACAGGGGATATAGCAATCAGCCCCAGCATTTT. Translation: CASSMNRGYSNQPQHF.